These T cell receptor beta chains were read from a single sample in a study of cytotoxic CD8 clonotypes in ibrutinib-treated CLL. Some clones are missing from TCRdb's copy, which holds only in-frame ones; the method was immunoSEQ multiplex PCR. Of 270,000 or so clones in the sample, more than 70% were seen once. The source was PBMCs, collected at disease progression, from a patient treated with ibrutinib. Receptors originate from a human donor with chronic lymphocytic leukemia. The CDR3 runs from the conserved cysteine through the conserved F or W. A D gene is named only where the DNA matches it firmly. Some rows mark clone size as missing; the rest say once, few, many or name a class of expanded clone.

V,D,size,J,DNA,CDR3
TRBV5-1,.,.,TRBJ1-3,TGCGCCAGCAGCTTCGTACCCATAGGCTCTGGAAACACCATATATTTT,CASSFVPIGSGNTIYF
TRBV2,.,.,TRBJ2-7,TGTGCCAGCATGGGACGAAGAACCTACGAGCAGTACTTC,CASMGRRTYEQYF
TRBV13,.,.,TRBJ2-1,TGTGCCAGCAGCTTAGAATTGAGTGTACGGAATGAGCAGTTCTTC,CASSLELSVRNEQFF
TRBV27,.,.,TRBJ2-3,TGTGCCAGCAGTTTTGTCTCTAGCACAGATACGCAGTATTTT,CASSFVSSTDTQYF
TRBV9,.,.,TRBJ1-2,TGTGCCAGCAGCGTCCGGACCGGGAACCATAACTATGGCTACACCTTC,CASSVRTGNHNYGYTF
TRBV5-1,TRBD1,.,TRBJ1-1,TGCGCCAGCAGCTTGGGGCCGGACAGGCTCGAGACTTTCTTT,CASSLGPDRLETFF
TRBV15,TRBD2,.,TRBJ2-3,TGTGCCACCAGCAGGGGACTAGCGGCTTACACAGATACGCAGTATTTT,CATSRGLAAYTDTQYF
TRBV4-1,.,.,TRBJ2-2,TGCGCCAGCAGCCAACCCCTCGAGCGGCGGGGCGGGGAGCTGTTTTTT,CASSQPLERRGGELFF
TRBV20-1,.,few,TRBJ2-5,TGCAGTGCTAGAGATCTAGAGACCCAGTACTTC,CSARDLETQYF
TRBV27,TRBD2,.,TRBJ2-7,TGTGCCAGCAGTTCACGGACTAGCGGGAGGGCGTCCTACGAGCAGTACTTC,CASSSRTSGRASYEQYF
TRBV19,.,few,TRBJ2-2,TGTGCCAGTAAACTCGTGGGAACCGGGGAGCTGTTTTTT,CASKLVGTGELFF
TRBV21-1,.,.,TRBJ2-2,TGTGCCAGCAGCAAAGCGGGGACCTTAACGAACACCGGGGAGCTGTTTTTT,CASSKAGTLTNTGELFF
TRBV12-5,.,.,TRBJ2-7,TGTGCTAGTGGTTTATATAGTTACGAGCAGTACTTC,CASGLYSYEQYF
TRBV6-1,.,once,TRBJ2-7,TGTGCCAGCAGTCCTACAGACATCTACGAGCAGTACTTC,CASSPTDIYEQYF
TRBV29-1,.,.,TRBJ2-2,TGCAGCGTTGAAAGGGATACGAACACCGGGGAGCTGTTTTTT,CSVERDTNTGELFF
TRBV28,TRBD1,once,TRBJ1-1,TGTGCCAGCAGTAGAACAGGGGGCCTGAACACTGAAGCTTTCTTT,CASSRTGGLNTEAFF
TRBV2,TRBD1,.,TRBJ1-3,TGTGCCAGCAGTTACAGGGGCCCCTCTGGAAACACCATATATTTT,CASSYRGPSGNTIYF
TRBV9,.,.,TRBJ2-2,TGTGCCAGCAGCGGGTACACCCTGGGACCCCTTAACACCGGGGAGCTGTTTTTT,CASSGYTLGPLNTGELFF
TRBV18,.,once,TRBJ2-3,TGTGCCAGCTCACCACGGGGAAGGGATACGCAGTATTTT,CASSPRGRDTQYF
TRBV21-1,.,.,TRBJ2-2,TGTGCCAGCAGCAAACGTTGGACAGGGAAGTACACCGGGGAGCTGTTTTTT,CASSKRWTGKYTGELFF
TRBV5-1,TRBD2,.,TRBJ2-1,TGCGCCAGCAGCTTTAGCGGGGGGGCCGGAAATGAGCAGTTCTTC,CASSFSGGAGNEQFF
TRBV13,TRBD2,.,TRBJ2-1,TGTGCCAGCAGCCCGGGGGGAGATGAGCAGTTCTTC,CASSPGGDEQFF
TRBV11-2,TRBD2,.,TRBJ2-2,TGTGCCAGCAGCTCGGGGCGCGGCGGGGGAGTCCCCACCGGGGAGCTGTTTTTT,CASSSGRGGGVPTGELFF
TRBV9,.,.,TRBJ2-7,TGTGCCAGCAGCACCGGGACGGAGATCTACGAGCAGTACTTC,CASSTGTEIYEQYF
TRBV21-1,.,.,TRBJ2-7,TGTGCCAGCAGCAAAGAGGCCATGCGAACTCAGTACTTC,CASSKEAMRTQYF
TRBV9,.,.,TRBJ2-2,TGTGCCAGCAGCAATAAGGACGGATACACCGGGGAGCTGTTTTTT,CASSNKDGYTGELFF
TRBV7-3,.,.,TRBJ1-5,TGTGCCAGCAGTCTAATACAACAGGGAGAGGGCAATCAGCCCCAGCATTTT,CASSLIQQGEGNQPQHF
TRBV10-2,.,.,TRBJ2-3,TGCGCCAGCAGTGAGTCGGAGATCACAGATACGCAGTATTTT,CASSESEITDTQYF
TRBV25-1,TRBD1,.,TRBJ1-4,TGTGCCAGCAGTGACGACAGGGGGAATAATGAAAAACTGTTTTTT,CASSDDRGNNEKLFF
TRBV2,TRBD1,.,TRBJ2-3,TGTGCCAGCACCTGGGACAGGTCCACAGATACGCAGTATTTT,CASTWDRSTDTQYF
TRBV2,.,.,TRBJ1-3,TGTGCCAGCAGGGGGACATTCCTCGGAAACACCATATATTTT,CASRGTFLGNTIYF
TRBV19,TRBD1,.,TRBJ2-7,TGTGCCAGTAGTAATCGACAGGGCATCTACGAGCAGTACTTC,CASSNRQGIYEQYF
TRBV2,.,.,TRBJ1-4,TGTGCCAGCAGTGACAGGACAGCAACTAATGAAAAACTGTTTTTT,CASSDRTATNEKLFF